Below, 27 T cell receptor beta chains from the same sample are listed, as sequenced in a study of blood T cell repertoires in COVID-19. Libraries were prepared by immunoSEQ multiplex PCR; TCRdb keeps only in-frame clonotypes and omits some of them. Among under 110,000 clones listed, about 89% were seen once. The sample consisted of peripheral blood. These receptors were obtained from a woman aged 25-40 years with acute or convalescent COVID-19.

The sample holds one count of this clone. V is TRBV4-2 and J is TRBJ2-7; 8 bases map to TRBD2. The germline V gene encodes CDR1 LGHNA and CDR2 YNFKEQ. The junction had 5 bases not matched to a gene; V was cut back by 1 base and J by 0 bases. The CDR3 runs 16 residues. In DNA form, the CDR3 reads TGTGCCAGCAGCCAAGTCTTCGGGACTAGCTCCTACGAGCAGTACTTC. Its protein product is CASSQVFGTSSYEQYF.

The chain is built from TRBV11-3 and TRBJ1-2; TRBD1 might be the D (5 bases). The CDR3 extends over 11 amino acids. V dropped 3 bases and J dropped 8 bases, with 7 bases sitting between them. Germline CDR1 SGHNT, CDR2 YENEEA. CDR3 protein: CASSLGGGYTF. The DNA for the CDR3 is TGTGCCAGCAGCTTGGGGGGAGGCTACACCTTC.

The chain combines TRBV30 with TRBJ1-1, with 11 bases lining up with TRBD1. This CDR3 spans 12 amino acids. The germline V gene encodes CDR1 GTSNPN and CDR2 SVGIG (reference sequence). The J segment lost 4 bases and the V segment lost 5 bases, leaving 0 bases of the junction unmatched. The CDR3 coding sequence is TGTGCCTGGGGGACAGGGGGCACTGAAGCTTTCTTT. Translated: CAWGTGGTEAFF.

The chain carries TRBV7-2 and TRBJ1-6, with 9 bases lining up with TRBD1. Germline lookup yields CDR1 SGHTA and CDR2 FQGNSA. Trimming at V came to 5 bases and at J to 5 bases, leaving 16 bases not matched to a gene. CDR3 length equals 19 residues. This chain's CDR3 is CASSQSYRGRKEDNSPLHF. The CDR3 DNA is TGTGCCAGCAGCCAATCATACAGGGGGCGGAAAGAGGATAATTCACCCCTCCACTTT.

The chain joins TRBV7-2 to TRBJ2-7; possibly TRBD1 for D (5 bases). The CDR3 runs to 12 residues. Germline V gene sequence: CDR1 SGHTA, CDR2 FQGNSA. Trimming took off 2 bases at V and 4 bases at J, with 6 bases between the two ends. Here the CDR3 reads CASSLQGYEQYF. The CDR3 DNA sequence: TGTGCCAGCAGCTTACAGGGATACGAGCAGTACTTC.

The CDR3 nucleotides are TGTGCCAGCAGTCGAACCCTACAGGCCCTCGAGCAGTACTTC. Protein sequence: CASSRTLQALEQYF. The chain uses TRBV7-2 and TRBJ2-7; the D gene is possibly TRBD1 (5 bases). Per the germline V gene, CDR1 is SGHTA and CDR2 is FQGNSA. The CDR3 extends over 14 amino acids. V was trimmed by 6 bases and J by 6 bases, leaving 18 bases between them. Using reference TRBV7-2 and TRBJ2-7 for the parts outside the CDR3, the full variable domain is GAGVSQSPSNKVTEKGKDVELRCDPISGHTALYWYRQSLGQGLEFLIYFQGNSAPDKSGLPSDRFSAERTGGSVSTLTIQRTQQEDSAVYLCASSRTLQALEQYFGPGTRLTVT.

This chain uses TRBV30 with TRBJ1-6; 11 nucleotides match TRBD1. Looked up from germline, CDR1 is GTSNPN and CDR2 is SVGIG (reference sequence). V gave up 7 bases and J gave up 10 bases; unmatched junction bases: 6. This CDR3 spans 13 amino acids. CDR3 amino acids: CALTGTGGSPLHF. The CDR3 bases are TGTGCCTTGACCGGGACAGGGGGATCACCCCTCCACTTT.

V and J are TRBV4-1 and TRBJ2-3; D is possibly TRBD1 (6 bases). Germline V CDR1 and CDR2: MGHRA, YSYEKL. This CDR3 comprises 17 residues. The V gene lost 2 bases and the J gene lost 4 bases, with 19 bases spanning the gap. CDR3 nucleotide sequence: TGCGCCAGCAGCCAATCCTTTAGAGAGGGGGTGGCAGATACGCAGTATTTT. This gives the protein CASSQSFREGVADTQYF.

The gene calls are TRBV5-1 and TRBJ2-1, with 10 bases identical to TRBD2. With 0 bases clipped from V and 6 bases from J, the junction kept 12 bases outside the gene matches. The CDR3 contains 18 residues. Germline V CDR1 and CDR2: SGHRS, YFSETQ. CDR3 residues: CASSLATSGGAVGNEQFF. The CDR3 coding sequence is TGCGCCAGCAGCTTGGCCACGAGCGGGGGGGCAGTGGGCAATGAGCAGTTCTTC.

The V gene is TRBV19, the J gene TRBJ2-7; 9 bases are a match to TRBD1. V trimming: 2 bases; J trimming: 5 bases; junction bases outside the gene matches: 7. The V gene's germline CDR1 is LNHDA and CDR2 SQIVND (reference sequence). This CDR3 has 15 amino acids. The CDR3: CASSISGTGFDEQYF. CDR3 nucleotides: TGTGCCAGTAGTATATCCGGGACAGGGTTCGACGAGCAGTACTTC.

V usage is TRBV28 and J usage is TRBJ1-1; the D gene is possibly TRBD1 (6 bases). V lost 2 bases and J 0 bases, leaving 7 bases between the germline ends. Germline lookup yields CDR1 MDHEN and CDR2 SYDVKM. This CDR3 has 14 amino acids. The CDR3 DNA follows: TGTGCCAGCAGTTTAGGACAGCTGAACACTGAAGCTTTCTTT. Its protein product is CASSLGQLNTEAFF.

The sample holds a few counts of this clone. The chain recombines TRBV4-1 with TRBJ1-5, with a weak D call TRBD1 (6 bases). The germline V and J ends were trimmed by 3 bases and 1 base, with 16 bases remaining between them. The CDR3 is 17 residues long. CDR1 is MGHRA, CDR2 YSYEKL, per germline. The CDR3 loop is CASSHPAGALSNQPQHF. In DNA form, the CDR3 reads TGCGCCAGCAGCCATCCTGCGGGGGCTCTAAGCAATCAGCCCCAGCATTTT.

The chain carries TRBV19 and TRBJ2-7; weak D call: TRBD1 (6 bases). The CDR3 has 13 amino acids. The germline V gene has CDR1 LNHDA and CDR2 SQIVND (reference sequence). Trimming stripped 3 bases from V and 6 bases from J, with 12 bases between. This CDR3 is CASSISRDTEQYF. The DNA for the CDR3 is TGTGCCAGTAGTATTAGTCGGGACACCGAGCAGTACTTC.

The J gene is TRBJ1-1, the V gene TRBV9, with 8 bases lining up with TRBD1. V lost 3 bases to trimming and J lost 3 bases; unmatched junction nucleotides: 7. The germline gives CDR1 SGDLS, CDR2 YYNGEE. CDR3 length: 15 amino acids. The CDR3 spells CASSDRTGIDTEAFF. DNA of the CDR3: TGTGCCAGCAGCGATCGGACAGGGATAGACACTGAAGCTTTCTTT.

V is TRBV4-2 and J is TRBJ1-2; D unresolved. Germline-derived CDR1 and CDR2 are LGHNA and YNFKEQ. The ends were cut back, 0 bases at V and 5 bases at J, with 16 bases in the middle. CDR3 length: 16 amino acids. The CDR3 region is CASSQDFTEDGYGYTF. In DNA, the CDR3 is TGTGCCAGCAGCCAAGATTTTACGGAGGATGGATATGGCTACACCTTC.

This rearrangement joins TRBV27 to TRBJ1-4; D not resolved. The CDR3 is 13 amino acids. The V end lost 3 bases, the J end lost 7 bases, and 9 bases lay between the germline ends. In germline, CDR1 is MNHEY, CDR2 SMNVEV (reference sequence). CDR3 DNA sequence: TGTGCCAGCAGTTTCCTCCAGTTTGAAAAACTGTTTTTT. The encoded protein is CASSFLQFEKLFF.

About this clone: Compared with germline, one end of the junction differs, possibly owing to a read error. V gene TRBV19 combines with J gene TRBJ2-7; 7 positions agree with TRBD2. CDR3 length: 14 amino acids. Germline CDR1 LNHDA, CDR2 SQIVND (reference sequence). In DNA, the CDR3 is TGCGCCAGTACAGCGGGGCAGGGTTCCTACGAGCAGTACTTC. Protein product: CASTAGQGSYEQYF.

The chain combines TRBV12-3 or TRBV12-4 with TRBJ1-1, with D maybe TRBD1 (5 bases). The CDR3 sequence is 12 residues long. V was shortened by 8 bases and J by 6 bases, with 13 bases between the two germline ends. The CDR3 nucleotides are TGTGCCAGCGGGCATAGGGGTTCTGAAGCTTTCTTT. Its protein is CASGHRGSEAFF.

The genes are TRBV5-4 and TRBJ2-1; 8 positions agree with TRBD2. V was pared by 4 bases and J by 7 bases, with 10 bases of the junction left unmatched. Looked up from germline, CDR1 is SGHNT and CDR2 is YYREEE (reference sequence). CDR3 size: 15 residues. CDR3 bases: TGTGCCAGCAGCCGTGGCCTTAGCGGGGAAAATGAGCAGTTCTTC. Translated: CASSRGLSGENEQFF.

The table lists this clone with a few counts. The chain joins TRBV7-9 to TRBJ1-5, with D perhaps matching TRBD1 (6 bases). Per germline, CDR1 SEHNR and CDR2 FQNEAQ (reference sequence). CDR3 length: 14 amino acids. V was clipped by 6 bases and J by 4 bases, with 13 bases between them. CDR3 nucleotide sequence: TGTGCCAGCAGTTTCCCGGGACAAAATCAGCCCCAGCATTTT. Its protein product is CASSFPGQNQPQHF.

This clone was seen only a few times. J is TRBJ1-1 and V is TRBV28, with 9 positions matching TRBD1. The CDR3 loop spans 15 amino acids. V shed 4 bases, J shed 3 bases, and the junction held 6 bases outside the gene matches. CDR1 and CDR2 (germline): MDHEN, SYDVKM. Written as DNA, the CDR3 is TGTGCCAGCAGTTCATACAGGGGGCGAGACACTGAAGCTTTCTTT. It is translated as CASSSYRGRDTEAFF. The full variable domain, completed using reference TRBV28 and TRBJ1-1, is DVKVTQSSRYLVKRTGEKVFLECVQDMDHENMFWYRQDPGLGLRLIYFSYDVKMKEKGDIPEGYSVSREKKERFSLILESASTNQTSMYLCASSSYRGRDTEAFFGQGTRLTVV.

The chain is built from TRBV6-5 and TRBJ2-7, with TRBD2 identical over 7 bases. With 2 bases clipped from V and 3 bases from J, the junction kept 1 base outside the gene matches. CDR3 length equals 13 residues. From germline, CDR1 is MNHEY and CDR2 SVGAGI. The CDR3 reads CASSYKRGYEQYF. DNA for the CDR3: TGTGCCAGCAGTTACAAGCGGGGCTACGAGCAGTACTTC.

The chain uses TRBV2 and TRBJ2-4; TRBD1 matches at 9 bases. Germline assignment: CDR1 SNHLY and CDR2 FYNNEI. The V gene end was trimmed by 4 bases and the J gene end by 8 bases; junction bases not matched to a gene: 6. The CDR3 has 14 amino acids. The CDR3: CASSVTGGTYIQYF. CDR3 coding DNA: TGTGCCAGCAGTGTAACAGGGGGCACGTACATTCAGTACTTC.

CDR3 DNA sequence: TGTGCCAGCAGCTCCTCACTAGCGGGGGTTGATACGCAGTATTTT. Its protein product is CASSSSLAGVDTQYF. The chain employs TRBV7-9 and TRBJ2-3, with TRBD2 identical over 11 bases. This CDR3 contains 15 residues. Germline CDR1 and CDR2: SEHNR and FQNEAQ (reference sequence). The ends lost 4 bases at V and 6 bases at J; junction bases unmatched: 6. The variable domain in full, completed from reference TRBV7-9 and TRBJ2-3, reads DTGVSQNPRHKITKRGQNVTFRCDPISEHNRLYWYRQTLGQGPEFLTYFQNEAQLEKSRLLSDRFSAERPKGSFSTLEIQRTEQGDSAMYLCASSSSLAGVDTQYFGPGTRLTVL.

The V call is TRBV7-2, the J call TRBJ1-3; TRBD1 matches 9 bases. The CDR3 runs 18 residues. J lost 0 bases, V lost 5 bases, and 11 bases had no gene match. CDR1 SGHTA and CDR2 FQGNSA come from the germline V gene. The CDR3 reads CASSPGSGQGYSGNTIYF. The CDR3 DNA sequence: TGTGCCAGCAGCCCGGGCTCGGGACAGGGTTACTCTGGAAACACCATATATTTT.

This chain links TRBV7-9 with TRBJ2-7, with D maybe TRBD1 (8 bases). The length of the CDR3 is 16 residues. CDR1 and CDR2 (germline): SEHNR, FQNEAQ (reference sequence). The V gene lost 5 bases and the J gene lost 0 bases, with 17 bases spanning the gap. This CDR3 reads CASSHWGGQDSYEQYF. The DNA of the CDR3 is TGTGCCAGCAGCCACTGGGGGGGACAGGACTCCTACGAGCAGTACTTC.

The chain recombines TRBV28 with TRBJ1-4, with TRBD1 matching over 7 bases. The J segment lost 4 bases and the V segment lost 3 bases, leaving 8 bases of the junction unmatched. CDR3 length: 16 amino acids. Germline V lookup: CDR1 MDHEN, CDR2 SYDVKM. The CDR3 bases are TGTGCCAGCAGTTTTGGGGCCGGGACAGATAATGAAAAACTGTTTTTT. This sequence encodes CASSFGAGTDNEKLFF. Full variable domain (remainder filled in from reference TRBV28 and TRBJ1-4): DVKVTQSSRYLVKRTGEKVFLECVQDMDHENMFWYRQDPGLGLRLIYFSYDVKMKEKGDIPEGYSVSREKKERFSLILESASTNQTSMYLCASSFGAGTDNEKLFFGSGTQLSVL.